This entry features one T cell receptor beta chain sequence. This clonotype was recorded many times. Its cognate antigen has yet to be identified. There are no base qualities to consult, and no much larger clone falls within one base. The germline V gene sets CDR1 to KGHSH and CDR2 to LQKENI. The CDR3 holds 13 amino acids from the cysteine to the phenylalanine. Of all the DNA, just the CDR3 is kept, 39 bases in frame from base 1. Trimming removed 1 base from V and 4 bases from J; the gene matches leave 0 bases unexplained. Libraries were made using 5' RACE. Sequenced using a NextSeq 500. The TCR library protocol attached unique molecular identifiers to individual cDNA molecules to correct for sequencing error and PCR bias. Sequencing covered both TCR alpha and beta chains, and within each sample the abundances of alpha and beta sequences were tightly co-correlated. As for the original processing: Decombinator V4 was used to annotate TCR sequences for V gene, J gene and CDR3. TCRs were defined as expanded if a significant change between any two time points was detected under a Poisson model with p below 0.0001. TCR abundances were normalised to the total number of TCRs sequenced per sample and were expressed as counts per million. MAIT TCRs were defined by TRAV1-2 paired with TRAJ12, TRAJ20 or TRAJ33, and iNKT TCRs by TRAV10 paired with TRAJ18. A search of VDJdb, accessed on 1 November 2021, was run for TCRs annotated to CMV, EBV and SARS-CoV-2, with TCRs annotated for multiple antigens excluded. In-frame beta chains were kept once TCRdb had trimmed the public reads at Q25 with fastp and called clones with MiXCR. Records with the same CDR3 protein are collapsed into one entry carrying the most frequent genes and DNA. The V and J calls here are based on TCRdb, not the publication. This sample gives some 42,000 distinct CDR3 sequences in total; approximately 6.3% of them show up just once. The top ten clonotypes cover around 8% of the sample.

This sample is part of a study of early T cells in non-severe SARS-CoV-2 infection (dated by TCRdb to the early 2020s). Study-wide context: Bulk RNA from unsorted whole blood was used for TCR sequencing, so alpha and beta chains could not be paired.

What the study reported, not specific to this receptor: VDJdb matching was skewed toward anti-spike CD8 responses, so virus-specific expansions were likely underestimated and private and CD4 specificities were missed.

The study was a case-control design nested within a healthcare worker cohort in London, UK, with weekly nasopharyngeal swab PCR tests and blood sampling. Healthcare workers were recruited between 23 and 31 March 2020, during the week of the UK lockdown, and were followed weekly for up to about 15 weeks. In this chain, TRBV18 is recombined with TRBJ1-1; 7 middle bases align to TRBD1. The receptor's source is an adult who was a healthcare worker with PCR-confirmed SARS-CoV-2 infection or an uninfected control (not recorded which). Material: whole blood, obtained at baseline. The nucleotide sequence is given as TGTGCCAGCTCACCACACAGGGGCACTGAAGCTTTCTTT. Translated, this gives CASSPHRGTEAFF.